This T cell receptor (beta chain) was identified during a study of PD-1 blockade in classical Hodgkin lymphoma. Trimming left V 0 bases short and J 2 bases short, with 9 bases between. The CDR3 totals 15 residues. Germline V CDR1 and CDR2: ENHRY, SYGVKD. Generated by immunoSEQ multiplex PCR, the TCRdb table keeps only in-frame clones and is missing some. The table lists about 64,000 clones, more than 80% of them singletons. Time point described: cycle 4 day 1 (C4D1), after around six weeks of nivolumab. Each patient's relapse followed autologous stem cell transplantation, and brentuximab vedotin exposure varied.

The sample was peripheral blood mononuclear cells (PBMCs), taken before the fourth cycle of nivolumab. The V gene is TRBV10-3, the J gene TRBJ2-3; no firm D call. The clonotype comes from a human donor with classical Hodgkin lymphoma. The CDR3 region is CAISESSLITDTQYF. For the CDR3, the DNA is TGTGCCATCAGTGAGTCGTCCTTGATCACAGATACGCAGTATTTT.